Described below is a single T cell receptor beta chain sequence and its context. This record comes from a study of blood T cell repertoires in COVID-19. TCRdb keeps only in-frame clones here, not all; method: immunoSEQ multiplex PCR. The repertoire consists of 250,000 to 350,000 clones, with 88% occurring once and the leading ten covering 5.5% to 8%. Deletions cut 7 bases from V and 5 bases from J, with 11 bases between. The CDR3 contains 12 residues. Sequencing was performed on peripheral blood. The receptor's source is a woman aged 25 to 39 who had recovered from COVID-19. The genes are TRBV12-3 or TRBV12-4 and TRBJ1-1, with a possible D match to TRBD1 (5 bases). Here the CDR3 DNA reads TGTGCCAGCACTTTCGGGGGGACTGAAGCTTTCTTT. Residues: CASTFGGTEAFF.